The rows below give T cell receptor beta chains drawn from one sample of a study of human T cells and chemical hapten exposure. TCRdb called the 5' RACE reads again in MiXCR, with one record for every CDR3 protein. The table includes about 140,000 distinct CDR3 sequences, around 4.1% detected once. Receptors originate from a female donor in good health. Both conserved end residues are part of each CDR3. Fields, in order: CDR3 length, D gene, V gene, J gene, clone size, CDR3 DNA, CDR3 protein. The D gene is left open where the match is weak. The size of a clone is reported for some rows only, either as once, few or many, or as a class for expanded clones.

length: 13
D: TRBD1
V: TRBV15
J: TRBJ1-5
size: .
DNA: TGTGCCACGGGACAGGGGAATCATCAGCCCCAGCATTTT
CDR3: CATGQGNHQPQHF

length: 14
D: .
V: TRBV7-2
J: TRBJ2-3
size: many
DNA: TGTGCCAGCAGCCTTACCCCCGGGGGAGAGGGGCAGTATTTT
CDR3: CASSLTPGGEGQYF

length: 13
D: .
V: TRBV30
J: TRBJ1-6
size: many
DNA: TGTGCCTGGATGGGGGGGCCCAATTCACCCCTCCACTTT
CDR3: CAWMGGPNSPLHF

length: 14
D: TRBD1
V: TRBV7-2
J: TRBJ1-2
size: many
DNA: TGTGCCAGCAGCGCACAGGGGGCCGGCTATGGCTACACCTTC
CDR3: CASSAQGAGYGYTF

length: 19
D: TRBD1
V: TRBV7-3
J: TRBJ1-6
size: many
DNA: TGTGCCAGCAGCCTACGTCCCGGGACAGGGGGCGCGACTAATTCACCCCTCCACTTT
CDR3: CASSLRPGTGGATNSPLHF

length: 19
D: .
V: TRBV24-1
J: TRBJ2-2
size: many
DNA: TGTGCCACCAGTCTTGGAGCAGGGTTAGAAACCTGGGAGGCCGGGGAGCTGTTTTTT
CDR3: CATSLGAGLETWEAGELFF

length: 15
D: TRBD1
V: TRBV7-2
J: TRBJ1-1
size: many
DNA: TGTGCCAGCAGCCCGAGACAGGGGGCAAACACTGAAGCTTTCTTT
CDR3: CASSPRQGANTEAFF

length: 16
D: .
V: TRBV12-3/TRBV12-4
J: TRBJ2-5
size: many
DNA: TGTGCCAGCAGTTTATACGTTCAGGGCTACCAAGAGACCCAGTACTTC
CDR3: CASSLYVQGYQETQYF

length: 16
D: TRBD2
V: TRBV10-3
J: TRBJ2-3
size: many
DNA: TGTGCCATCAGGCCTGTGAGCGGGGGGGCCGAAGATACGCAGTATTTT
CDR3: CAIRPVSGGAEDTQYF

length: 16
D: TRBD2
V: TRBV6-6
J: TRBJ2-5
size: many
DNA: TGTGCCAGCAGTTACTCGAGGACTAGCGGCAAAGAGACCCAGTACTTC
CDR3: CASSYSRTSGKETQYF

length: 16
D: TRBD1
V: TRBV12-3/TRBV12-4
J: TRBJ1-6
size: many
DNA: TGTGCCAGCAGCCGAGGGACAGGGGGTTACAATTCACCCCTCCACTTT
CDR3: CASSRGTGGYNSPLHF

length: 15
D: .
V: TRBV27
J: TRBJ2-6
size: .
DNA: TGTGCCAGCAGTCGTATCGGGGCTGGGGCCAACGTCCTGACTTTC
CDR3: CASSRIGAGANVLTF

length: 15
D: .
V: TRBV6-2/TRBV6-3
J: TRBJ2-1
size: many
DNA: TGTGCCAGCAGCTCCGATGGAAGCTCCTACAATGAGCAGTTCTTC
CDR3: CASSSDGSSYNEQFF

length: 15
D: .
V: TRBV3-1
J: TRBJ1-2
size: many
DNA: TGTGCCAGCAGCCCCCGTGGGGGGCGGGTCTATGGCTACACCTTC
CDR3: CASSPRGGRVYGYTF

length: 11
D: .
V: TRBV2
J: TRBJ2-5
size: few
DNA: TGTGCCAGCAGTGGACGAGGGACCCAGTACTTC
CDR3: CASSGRGTQYF

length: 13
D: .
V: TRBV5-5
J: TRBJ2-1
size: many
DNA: TGTGCCAGCAGGGCTGCCCCCTACAATGAGCAGTTCTTC
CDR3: CASRAAPYNEQFF

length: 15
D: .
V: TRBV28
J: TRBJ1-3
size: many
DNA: TGTGCCAGCAGTGTTACTCATTTCTCTGGAAACACCATATATTTT
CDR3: CASSVTHFSGNTIYF

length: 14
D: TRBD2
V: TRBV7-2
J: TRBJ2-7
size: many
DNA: TGTGCCAGCAACTACATAGCGGGGGGGCACGAGCAGTACTTC
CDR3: CASNYIAGGHEQYF

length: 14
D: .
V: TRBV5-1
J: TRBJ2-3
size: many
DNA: TGCGCCAGCAGCCCCGCGGGATCCACAGATACGCAGTATTTT
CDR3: CASSPAGSTDTQYF

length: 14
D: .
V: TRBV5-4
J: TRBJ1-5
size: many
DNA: TGTGCCAGCAGCTTGGCAGGGGTGGATCAGCCCCAGCATTTT
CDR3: CASSLAGVDQPQHF

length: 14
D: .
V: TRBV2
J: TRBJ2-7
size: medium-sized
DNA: TGTGCCAGCAGTGACAGGGGGGGCCTCTACGAGCAGTACTTC
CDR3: CASSDRGGLYEQYF

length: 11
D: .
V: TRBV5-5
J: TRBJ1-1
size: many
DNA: TGTGCCAGCAGCTGTTCTACTGAAGCTTTCTTT
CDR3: CASSCSTEAFF

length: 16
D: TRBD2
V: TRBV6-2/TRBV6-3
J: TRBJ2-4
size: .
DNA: TGTGCCAGCGGGATCCTAGCGGGGGGGCTTGGAAACATTCAGTACTTC
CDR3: CASGILAGGLGNIQYF